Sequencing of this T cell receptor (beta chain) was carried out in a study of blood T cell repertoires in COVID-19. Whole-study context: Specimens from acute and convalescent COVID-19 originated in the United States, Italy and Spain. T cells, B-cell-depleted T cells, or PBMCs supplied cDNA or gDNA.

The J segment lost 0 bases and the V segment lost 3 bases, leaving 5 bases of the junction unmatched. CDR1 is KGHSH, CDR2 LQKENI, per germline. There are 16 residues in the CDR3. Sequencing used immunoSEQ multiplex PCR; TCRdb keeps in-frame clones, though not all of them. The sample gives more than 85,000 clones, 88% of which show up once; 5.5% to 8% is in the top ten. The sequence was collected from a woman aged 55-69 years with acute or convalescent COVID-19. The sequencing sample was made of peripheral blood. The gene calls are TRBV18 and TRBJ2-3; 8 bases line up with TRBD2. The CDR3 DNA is TGTGCCAGCTCACCGAGTAGCGGGGTTAGCACAGATACGCAGTATTTT. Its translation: CASSPSSGVSTDTQYF.